The 12 T cell receptor beta chains in this list originate from one sample, sequenced in a study of CD8 T cells in Susac syndrome. RNA in amounts of about 0.45 to 1 ug was reverse transcribed with random hexamers. Each CDR3 protein is one row after TCRdb ran MiXCR on the immunoSEQ multiplex PCR reads. The table lists about 130,000 distinct CDR3 sequences, about 95% of them singletons. The sequencing sample was made of CD4+ T cells from PBMCs. Receptors originate from a human donor in good health.

The chain is built from TRBV27 and TRBJ1-1; a possible D gene is TRBD1 (5 bases). Germline CDR1 is MNHEY and CDR2 is SMNVEV (reference sequence). There are 14 residues in the CDR3. Trimming shortened V by 6 bases and J by 1 base, and 12 bases separated the two germline ends. The CDR3: CASSLGHTNTEAFF. CDR3 in DNA: TGTGCCAGCAGCCTCGGACACACGAACACTGAAGCTTTCTTT.

This sequence joins TRBV27 and TRBJ1-2, with D tentatively TRBD1 (6 bases). CDR1 and CDR2 (germline): MNHEY, SMNVEV (reference sequence). V dropped 3 bases and J dropped 7 bases, with 9 bases sitting between them. CDR3 length: 12 amino acids. The CDR3 region is CASSFGGGGYTF. Here the CDR3 DNA reads TGTGCCAGCAGTTTTGGGGGCGGTGGCTACACCTTC.

The rearrangement joins TRBV20-1 to TRBJ2-2, with D hard to call. V lost 3 bases and J 2 bases, leaving 4 bases between the germline ends. In germline, CDR1 is DFQATT, CDR2 SNEGSKA (reference sequence). CDR3 size: 12 residues. The CDR3 region has the DNA TGCAGTGCTAGCGGAAACACCGGGGAGCTGTTTTTT. Encoded protein: CSASGNTGELFF.

The chain is built from TRBV7-9 and TRBJ2-1; the match to TRBD2 covers 8 bases. V lost 1 base to trimming and J lost 9 bases; unmatched junction nucleotides: 11. The CDR3 covers 16 residues. The germline CDR1 and CDR2 sequences are SEHNR and FQNEAQ (reference sequence). CDR3 in amino acids: CASSLEVVAGRGEQFF. CDR3 sequence (DNA): TGTGCCAGCAGCTTAGAGGTTGTAGCGGGAAGGGGTGAGCAGTTCTTC.

DNA of the CDR3: TGTGCCAGCAGCCAAAGAATCTCTGGACTAGCGGGGAACACCGGGGAGCTGTTTTTT. It codes for CASSQRISGLAGNTGELFF. The chain couples TRBV3-1 to TRBJ2-2; 11 bases are a match to TRBD2. CDR1 is LGHDT and CDR2 is YNNKEL in the germline V gene (reference sequence). This CDR3 is 19 amino acids long. Trimming removed 2 bases from V and 1 base from J; junction bases left unmatched: 9. Full variable domain (rest looked up from reference TRBV3-1 and TRBJ2-2): DTAVSQTPKYLVTQMGNDKSIKCEQNLGHDTMYWYKQDSKKFLKIMFSYNNKELIINETVPNRFSPKSPDKAHLNLHINSLELGDSAVYFCASSQRISGLAGNTGELFFGEGSRLTVL.

The genes are TRBV7-9 and TRBJ1-2, with D uncertain. Trimming left V 1 base short and J 2 bases short, with 8 bases between. The V gene's germline CDR1 is SEHNR and CDR2 FQNEAQ (reference sequence). This CDR3 is 14 amino acids long. The CDR3 region is CASSLGGNNYGYTF. In DNA form, the CDR3 reads TGTGCCAGCAGCTTAGGCGGGAACAACTATGGCTACACCTTC.

This clonotype was detected only a few times. This chain connects TRBV6-1 to TRBJ2-2; D is unresolved. Germline V lookup: CDR1 MNHNS, CDR2 SASEGT. The length of the CDR3 is 12 residues. Trimming stripped 6 bases from V and 5 bases from J, with 7 bases between. The DNA for the CDR3 is TGTGCCAGCAGCTTTAGAACCGGGGAGCTGTTTTTT. Amino acid sequence: CASSFRTGELFF.

The V call is TRBV12-3 or TRBV12-4, the J call TRBJ1-1; D remains unclear. CDR3 size: 14 residues. Trimming shortened V by 6 bases and J by 1 base, and 12 bases separated the two germline ends. CDR3 in amino acids: CASRIGRPNTEAFF. CDR3 in DNA: TGTGCCAGCAGGATAGGACGGCCGAACACTGAAGCTTTCTTT.

V usage is TRBV25-1 and J usage is TRBJ2-7; D is unclear. This CDR3 contains 12 residues. V was trimmed by 0 bases and J by 3 bases, leaving 3 bases between them. The germline gives CDR1 MGHDK, CDR2 SYGVNS. The CDR3 nucleotides are TGTGCCAGCAGTGAATATCACTACGAGCAGTACTTC. Encoded protein: CASSEYHYEQYF.

The chain links TRBV2 to TRBJ2-5, with a possible D match to TRBD2 (5 bases). The V gene's germline CDR1 is SNHLY and CDR2 FYNNEI. The CDR3 is 15 amino acids. V lost 4 bases, J lost 2 bases, and 14 bases lay in between. The DNA for the CDR3 is TGTGCCAGCAGTGGAGGGCGAATTCCTCAAGAGACCCAGTACTTC. Translating gives CASSGGRIPQETQYF.

This clonotype was counted a single time. The rearrangement links TRBV28 to TRBJ2-7; 8 positions match TRBD1. CDR3 length equals 15 residues. Germline-derived CDR1 and CDR2 are MDHEN and SYDVKM. V shed 6 bases and J 4 bases; nucleotides not matched to a gene: 11. This CDR3 reads CASRKQGVASYEQYF. The DNA of the CDR3 is TGTGCCAGCAGAAAACAGGGGGTAGCTTCTTACGAGCAGTACTTC.

The chain combines TRBV29-1 with TRBJ2-7; D remains unclear. V shed 6 bases and J shed 0 bases, with 9 bases lying between them. The CDR3 covers 12 residues. Germline V gene lookup returns CDR1 SQVTM and CDR2 ANQGSEA. CDR3 coding DNA: TGCAGCGTGTGGACGGACTCCTACGAGCAGTACTTC. Protein: CSVWTDSYEQYF.